The rows below give T cell receptor beta chains drawn from one sample of a study of blood T cell repertoires in COVID-19. The repertoire was sequenced with immunoSEQ multiplex PCR; TCRdb's copy has only in-frame clones and lacks some. The data contain 150,000 to 200,000 clones, 70% to 90% of them singletons. Specimen: peripheral blood. The source is a man aged 55 to 70 with acute or convalescent COVID-19. CDR3s include the opening cysteine and the closing phenylalanine or tryptophan. Each record gives: J gene, D gene, V gene, CDR3 protein, CDR3 DNA. The D gene is left open where the match is weak.

>TRBJ2-1|NA|TRBV30
CAWVPPPGSRFGNEQFF
TGTGCCTGGGTCCCCCCCCCGGGGAGCCGGTTTGGCAATGAGCAGTTCTTC
>TRBJ1-5|NA|TRBV2
CASVSGRGGQPQHF
TGTGCCAGCGTATCGGGGAGGGGAGGTCAGCCCCAGCATTTT
>TRBJ2-1|TRBD2|TRBV30
CAGKREGRNEQFF
TGTGCCGGTAAGCGGGAGGGTCGCAATGAGCAGTTCTTC
>TRBJ2-7|NA|TRBV2
CASSEIRGRGGEQYF
TGTGCCAGCAGTGAAATTCGGGGGAGAGGCGGGGAGCAGTACTTC
>TRBJ2-1|NA|TRBV7-9
CASSLVQSLSYNEQFF
TGTGCCAGCAGCTTAGTACAGTCTCTCTCCTACAATGAGCAGTTCTTC
>TRBJ2-1|NA|TRBV9
CASSAEPGARNEQFF
TGTGCCAGCAGCGCCGAACCAGGGGCAAGGAATGAGCAGTTCTTC
>TRBJ1-3|NA|TRBV3-1/TRBV3-2
CASSPATGWAPGNTIYF
TGTGCCAGCAGCCCCGCAACAGGGTGGGCGCCTGGAAACACCATATATTTT
>TRBJ2-3|TRBD2|TRBV9
CASSVASGRERSTDTQYF
TGTGCCAGCAGCGTAGCTTCAGGGCGGGAGCGAAGCACAGATACGCAGTATTTT
>TRBJ2-1|TRBD1|TRBV5-1
CASSPGTGGNEQFF
TGCGCCAGCAGCCCCGGGACAGGGGGCAATGAGCAGTTCTTC
>TRBJ2-2|TRBD2|TRBV3-1/TRBV3-2
CASSHGTSTGELFF
TGTGCCAGCAGCCATGGGACTAGCACCGGGGAGCTGTTTTTT
>TRBJ2-1|NA|TRBV7-3
CASSLSISSSYNEQFF
TGTGCCAGCAGCTTAAGCATTAGCAGCTCCTACAATGAGCAGTTCTTC
>TRBJ1-5|NA|TRBV5-3
CARSRTGGRGRNQPQHF
TGTGCCAGAAGCCGGACGGGAGGTAGGGGCCGAAATCAGCCCCAGCATTTT
>TRBJ2-7|NA|TRBV6-5
CASSSDTYEQYF
TGTGCCAGCAGCTCGGACACCTACGAGCAGTACTTC
>TRBJ1-1|NA|TRBV30
CAWSVTSGGARVFF
TGTGCCTGGAGTGTAACCTCGGGCGGGGCCAGGGTTTTCTTT
>TRBJ2-7|NA|TRBV4-1
CASSQGLADEQYF
TGCGCCAGCAGCCAAGGGCTGGCGGACGAGCAGTACTTC